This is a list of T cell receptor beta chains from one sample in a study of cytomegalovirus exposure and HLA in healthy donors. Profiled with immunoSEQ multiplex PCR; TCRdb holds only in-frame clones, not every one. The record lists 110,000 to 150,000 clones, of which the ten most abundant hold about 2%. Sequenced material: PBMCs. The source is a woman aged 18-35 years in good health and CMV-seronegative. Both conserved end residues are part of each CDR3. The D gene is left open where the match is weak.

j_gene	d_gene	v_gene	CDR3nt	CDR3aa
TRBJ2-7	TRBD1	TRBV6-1	TGTGCCAGCAGGGAAAGACAGGGATCCTCCTACGAGCAGTACTTC	CASRERQGSSYEQYF
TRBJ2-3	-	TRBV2	TGTGCCAGCAGTGATATCCAGCGGACCACAGATACGCAGTATTTT	CASSDIQRTTDTQYF
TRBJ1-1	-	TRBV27	TGTGCCAGCAGTTGGGGGGTATCGAACACTGAAGCTTTCTTT	CASSWGVSNTEAFF
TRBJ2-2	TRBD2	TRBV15	TGTGCCACCAGCAGAGATGCCGGACTAGCGGCCGGGGAGCTGTTTTTT	CATSRDAGLAAGELFF
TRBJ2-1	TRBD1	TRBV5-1	TGCGCCAGCAGCTTGGACCAACAGGGGAGCTCCTACAATGAGCAGTTCTTC	CASSLDQQGSSYNEQFF
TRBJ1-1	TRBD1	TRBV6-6	TGTGCCAGCACCACCGGGACAGAGAACACTGAAGCTTTCTTT	CASTTGTENTEAFF
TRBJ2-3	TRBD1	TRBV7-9	TGTGCCAGCAGTCCGGGACAGCAACTCACAGATACGCAGTATTTT	CASSPGQQLTDTQYF
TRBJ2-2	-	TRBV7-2	TGTGCCAGCAGCGCCACTACGAACACCGGGGAGCTGTTTTTT	CASSATTNTGELFF
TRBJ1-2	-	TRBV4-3	TGCGCCAGCAGCCAAGGATGGACAGATGGCTACACCTTC	CASSQGWTDGYTF
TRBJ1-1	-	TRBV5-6	TGTGCCAGCAGCTTGGGCTTACAGGGAACTGAAGCTTTCTTT	CASSLGLQGTEAFF
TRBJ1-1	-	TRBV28	TGTGCCAGCAGCGGGGGGGGCGTTCCAGAGAAAGCTTTCTTT	CASSGGGVPEKAFF
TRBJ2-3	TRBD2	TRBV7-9	TGTGCCAGCAGCCCGGGACTAGCGGGGCACACAGATACGCAGTATTTT	CASSPGLAGHTDTQYF
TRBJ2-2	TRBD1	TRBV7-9	TGTGCCAGCAGCTCTGGACAGGGGCTGAGGGAAGCCGGGGAGCTGTTTTTT	CASSSGQGLREAGELFF
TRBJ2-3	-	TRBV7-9	TGTGCCAGTAGTCAACGGGCAGATACGCAGTATTTT	CASSQRADTQYF
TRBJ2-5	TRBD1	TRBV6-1	TGTGCCAGCAGTGATCCGGGACAGGGATCGAGGGGGACCCAGTACTTC	CASSDPGQGSRGTQYF
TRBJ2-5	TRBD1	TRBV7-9	TGTGCCAGCAGCTTAGCCCGGACAGGGTCCCAAGAGACCCAGTACTTC	CASSLARTGSQETQYF
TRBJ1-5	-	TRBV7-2	TGTGCCAGCAGCAAAAAGGTAGGGGGCAATCAGCCCCAGCATTTT	CASSKKVGGNQPQHF
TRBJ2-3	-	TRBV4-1	TGCGCCAGCAGCCAAAGAGTAGTGGAGGCAGATACGCAGTATTTT	CASSQRVVEADTQYF
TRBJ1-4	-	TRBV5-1	TGCGCCAGCAGCTTCAGTACAGCTAATGAAAAACTGTTTTTT	CASSFSTANEKLFF
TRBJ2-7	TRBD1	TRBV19	TGTGCCAGTAGCCGTTGGACAGGCAACGAGCAGTACTTC	CASSRWTGNEQYF
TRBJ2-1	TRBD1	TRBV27	TGTGCCAGCAGTTTAAGTCAGGGGGCGAATGAGCAGTTCTTC	CASSLSQGANEQFF
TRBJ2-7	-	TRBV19	TGTGCCAGTAGTATAGTCTTCGAGGGAATCTACGAGCAGTACTTC	CASSIVFEGIYEQYF
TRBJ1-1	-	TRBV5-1	TGCGCCAGCAGCGGGGACGGGGGGGACACTGAAGCTTTCTTT	CASSGDGGDTEAFF
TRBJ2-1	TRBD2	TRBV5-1	TGCGCCAGCAGCTTGTCACTAGCGGGAGGTGTTGAGCAGTTCTTC	CASSLSLAGGVEQFF
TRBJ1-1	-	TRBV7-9	TGTGCCAGCGCCCAGGGTACGGAAGAAGCTTTCTTT	CASAQGTEEAFF
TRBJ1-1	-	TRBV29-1	TGCGGTGGGGGCAGATTGAACACTGAAGCTTTCTTT	CGGGRLNTEAFF
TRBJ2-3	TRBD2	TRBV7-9	TGTGCCAGCAGCCCCCGGCGGACTAGCGGGACTAGCACAGATACGCAGTATTTT	CASSPRRTSGTSTDTQYF
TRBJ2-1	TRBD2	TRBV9	TGTGCCAGCAGCGTAGGGCTAGCGGGCTCCTACAATGAGCAGTTCTTC	CASSVGLAGSYNEQFF
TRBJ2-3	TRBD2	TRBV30	TGTGGGATTATGCGGACTAGCGAGAGCACAGATACGCAGTATTTT	CGIMRTSESTDTQYF
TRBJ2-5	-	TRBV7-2	TGTGCCAGCAGCCGTGAGACAGTTCAAGAGACCCAGTACTTC	CASSRETVQETQYF
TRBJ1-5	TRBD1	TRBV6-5	TGTGCCAGCAGTTCGCTAGGGACAGGGGGCTATCAGCCCCAGCATTTT	CASSSLGTGGYQPQHF
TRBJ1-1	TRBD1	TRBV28	TGTGCCAGCAGTTTACGGGCAGGGGGATCGAACACTGAAGCTTTCTTT	CASSLRAGGSNTEAFF
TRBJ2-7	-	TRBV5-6	TGTGCCAGCAGCTCTATAGTAAGGCAGTACTTC	CASSSIVRQYF
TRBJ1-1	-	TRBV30	TGTGCCTGGAGTGTGGGGCTAGGGACTGAAGCTTTCTTT	CAWSVGLGTEAFF
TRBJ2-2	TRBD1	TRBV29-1	TGCAGCTGTTGGACAGGAGCCGGGGAGCTGTTTTTT	CSCWTGAGELFF
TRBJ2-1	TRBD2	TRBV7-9	TGTGCCAGCAGCTTAGGGACTAGCGGGAGGAATGAGCAGTTCTTC	CASSLGTSGRNEQFF
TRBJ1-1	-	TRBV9	TGTGCCAGCAGCGTGACAGGTAACACTGAAGCTTTCTTT	CASSVTGNTEAFF
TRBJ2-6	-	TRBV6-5	TGTGCCAGCAGTCCAAGCACGTTTGGGGCCAACGTCCTGACTTTC	CASSPSTFGANVLTF
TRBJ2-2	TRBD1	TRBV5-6	TGTGCCAGCAGCTTGGCCGACAGGGGCGAATACGGGGAGCTGTTTTTT	CASSLADRGEYGELFF
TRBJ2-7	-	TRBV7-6	TGTGCCAGCAGCTTAGCGGACAGACCCTACGAGCAGTACTTC	CASSLADRPYEQYF
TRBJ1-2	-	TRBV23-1	TGCGCCAGCAGTCAATCACCGGCCAGGGGTCGTTGTGGCTACACCTTC	CASSQSPARGRCGYTF
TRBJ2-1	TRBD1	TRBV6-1	TGTGCCAGCAGCCTCCGGGACAGGGAATTCAATGAGCAGTTCTTC	CASSLRDREFNEQFF
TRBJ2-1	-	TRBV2	TGTGCCAGCAAACTAGGAATCGGCTCCTACAATGAGCAGTTCTTC	CASKLGIGSYNEQFF
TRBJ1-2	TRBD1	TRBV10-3	TGTGCCATCAGCGGAGGCACGACAGGGACAGGGGGCGACAAGTTGCATGGCTACACCTTC	CAISGGTTGTGGDKLHGYTF
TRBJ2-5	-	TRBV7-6	TGTGCCAGCAGCTTATTATCCATACGGTCAGAGACCCAGTACTTC	CASSLLSIRSETQYF
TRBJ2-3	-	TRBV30	TGTGCCTGGAGTGGAGCAGATACGCAGTATTTT	CAWSGADTQYF
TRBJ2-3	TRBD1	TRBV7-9	TGTGCCAGCAGCTTAAGACAGGGCCTCACAGATACGCAGTATTTT	CASSLRQGLTDTQYF
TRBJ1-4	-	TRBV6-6	TGTGCCAGCAGTTACTCGAGCAGGGTCGATGGAAAACTGTTTTTT	CASSYSSRVDGKLFF
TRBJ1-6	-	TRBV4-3	TGCGCCAGCTCCCGGGATGCCTATAATTCACCCCTCCACTTT	CASSRDAYNSPLHF
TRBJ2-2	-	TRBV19	TGTGCCAGTAGTATGATTGAGAGCGGGACCGGGGAGCTGTTTTTT	CASSMIESGTGELFF
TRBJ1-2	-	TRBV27	TGTGCCAGCAGTTTGACCCAGGGTTGGTATGGCTACACCTTC	CASSLTQGWYGYTF
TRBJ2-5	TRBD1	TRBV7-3	TGTGCCAGCAGCCAGGGGGACCGAGAGGCGCGAGAGACCCAGTACTTC	CASSQGDREARETQYF
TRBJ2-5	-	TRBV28	TGTGCCAGCAGGGAAGGGGGAGAGACCCAGTACTTC	CASREGGETQYF
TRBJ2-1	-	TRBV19	TGTGCCAGTAATGAGGGCCGGGTCAATGAGCAGTTCTTC	CASNEGRVNEQFF
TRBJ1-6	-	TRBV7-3	TGTGCCAGCAGCTTAATGGCCAGCGAATATAATTCACCCCTCCACTTT	CASSLMASEYNSPLHF
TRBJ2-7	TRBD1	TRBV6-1	TGTGCCACACAGGGGGTGGGGTACGAGCAGTACTTC	CATQGVGYEQYF
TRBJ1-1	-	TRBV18	TGTGCCAGCTCCCCGGTTGGCAGGGGCCACACTGAAGCTTTCTTT	CASSPVGRGHTEAFF
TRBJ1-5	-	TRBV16	TGTGCCAGCAGACGGGACATTTCCAGCAATCAGCCCCAGCATTTT	CASRRDISSNQPQHF
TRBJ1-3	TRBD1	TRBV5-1	TGCGCCAGCAGCCTGATGCCGGGACAGGGAGTTTACGGCTCTGGAAACACCATATATTTT	CASSLMPGQGVYGSGNTIYF
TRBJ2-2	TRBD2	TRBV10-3	TGTGCCATCAGTGCCGTAGTAGCGGGAGACACCGGGGAGCTGTTTTTT	CAISAVVAGDTGELFF